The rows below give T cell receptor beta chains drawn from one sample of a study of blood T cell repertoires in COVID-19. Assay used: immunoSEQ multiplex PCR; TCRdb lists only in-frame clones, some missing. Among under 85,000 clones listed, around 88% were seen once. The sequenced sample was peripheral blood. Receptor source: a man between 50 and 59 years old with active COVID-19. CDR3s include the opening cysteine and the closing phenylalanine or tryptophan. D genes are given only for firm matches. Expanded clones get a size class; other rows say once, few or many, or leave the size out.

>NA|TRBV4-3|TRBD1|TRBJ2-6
TGCGCCAGCAGCCCATCGACAGGGGCTGGGGCCAACGTCCTGACTTTC
CASSPSTGAGANVLTF
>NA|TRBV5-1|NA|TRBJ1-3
TGCGCCAGCAGCTTGGGGGTCGGCCCTGCAGGCTCAAGAAACACCATATATTTT
CASSLGVGPAGSRNTIYF
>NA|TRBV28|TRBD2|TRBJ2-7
TGTGCCAGCAGTGGACTAGCGGGAGGCCGCGGAGAGCAGTACTTC
CASSGLAGGRGEQYF
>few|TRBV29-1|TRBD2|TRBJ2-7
TGCAGCGTGCGGACTAGCGGCTACGAGCAGTACTTC
CSVRTSGYEQYF
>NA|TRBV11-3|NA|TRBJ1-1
TGTGCCAGCAGCTCCTCAGGGGCCGCGAACACTGAAGCTTTCTTT
CASSSSGAANTEAFF
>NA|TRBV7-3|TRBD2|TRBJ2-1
TGTGCCAGCAGCGCCGCTAGCGGGAGTGCCTACAATGAGCAGTTCTTC
CASSAASGSAYNEQFF
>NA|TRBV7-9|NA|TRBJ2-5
TGTGCCAGCAGCCGTCCCGGGGTTGAGACCCAGTACTTC
CASSRPGVETQYF
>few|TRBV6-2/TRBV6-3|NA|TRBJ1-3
TGTGCCAGCAGTTACACAGAGCCCTCTGGAAACACCATATATTTT
CASSYTEPSGNTIYF
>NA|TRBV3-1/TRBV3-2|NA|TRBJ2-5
TGTGCCAGCAGCCAAGAACGGGGGGCTAAGGAGACCCAGTACTTC
CASSQERGAKETQYF
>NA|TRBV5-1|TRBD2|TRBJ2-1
TGCGCCAGCAGCATTACTAGCGGGAGTCAATACAATGAGCAGTTCTTC
CASSITSGSQYNEQFF
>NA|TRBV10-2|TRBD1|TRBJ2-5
TGCGCCAGCAGTGAGACAGGGGGGGAGACCCAGTACTTC
CASSETGGETQYF
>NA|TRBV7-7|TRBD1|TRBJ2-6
TGTGCTAGCAGCCCTACAGGGGTCTCTGGGGCCAACGTCCTGACTTTC
CASSPTGVSGANVLTF
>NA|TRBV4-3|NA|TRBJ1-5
TGCGCCAGCAGCCAATCCGCCGGAGGTAAGCTCCAGCCCCAGCATTTT
CASSQSAGGKLQPQHF